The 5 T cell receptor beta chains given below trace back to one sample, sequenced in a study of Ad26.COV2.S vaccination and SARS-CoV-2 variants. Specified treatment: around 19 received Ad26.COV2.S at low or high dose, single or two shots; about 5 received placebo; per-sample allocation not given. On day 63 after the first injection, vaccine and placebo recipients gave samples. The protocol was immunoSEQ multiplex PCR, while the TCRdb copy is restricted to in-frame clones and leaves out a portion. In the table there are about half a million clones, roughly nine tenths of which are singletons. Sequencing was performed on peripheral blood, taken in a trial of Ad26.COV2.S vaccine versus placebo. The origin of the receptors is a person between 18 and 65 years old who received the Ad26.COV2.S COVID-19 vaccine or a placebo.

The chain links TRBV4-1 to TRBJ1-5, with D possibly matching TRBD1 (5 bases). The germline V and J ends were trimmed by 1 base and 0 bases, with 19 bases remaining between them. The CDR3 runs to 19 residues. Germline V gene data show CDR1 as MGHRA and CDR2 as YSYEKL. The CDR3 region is CASSQGVTAAGHSNQPQHF. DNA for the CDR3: TGCGCCAGCAGCCAAGGGGTCACGGCAGCAGGGCATAGCAATCAGCCCCAGCATTTT.

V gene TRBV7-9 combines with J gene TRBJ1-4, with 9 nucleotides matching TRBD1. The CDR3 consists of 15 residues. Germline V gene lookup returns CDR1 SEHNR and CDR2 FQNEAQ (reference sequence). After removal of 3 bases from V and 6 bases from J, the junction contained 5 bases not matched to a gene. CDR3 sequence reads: CASSLGTGPHEKLFF. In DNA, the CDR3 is TGTGCCAGCAGCTTGGGGACAGGGCCCCATGAAAAACTGTTTTTT.

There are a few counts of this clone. CDR3 sequence reads: CASSQGDRGSNQPQHF. DNA of the CDR3: TGCGCCAGCAGCCAAGGGGACAGGGGAAGCAATCAGCCCCAGCATTTT. The chain joins TRBV4-1 to TRBJ1-5, with 10 bases aligning to TRBD1. Trimming removed 1 base from V and 1 base from J; junction bases left unmatched: 1. CDR1 and CDR2 (germline): MGHRA, YSYEKL. The CDR3 sequence is 16 residues long.

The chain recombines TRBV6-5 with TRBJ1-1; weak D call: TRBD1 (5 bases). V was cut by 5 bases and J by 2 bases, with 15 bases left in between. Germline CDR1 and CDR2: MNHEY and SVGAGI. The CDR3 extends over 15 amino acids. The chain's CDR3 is CASSKRTNRNTEAFF. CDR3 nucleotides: TGTGCCAGCAGTAAGAGGACAAACCGAAACACTGAAGCTTTCTTT.

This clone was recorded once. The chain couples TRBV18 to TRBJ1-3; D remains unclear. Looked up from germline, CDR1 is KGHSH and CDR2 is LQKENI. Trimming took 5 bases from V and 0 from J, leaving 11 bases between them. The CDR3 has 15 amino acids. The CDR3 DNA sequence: TGTGCCAGCTCATCGACCAGCATCTCTGGAAACACCATATATTTT. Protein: CASSSTSISGNTIYF.